This T cell receptor (beta chain) was identified during a study of blood T cell repertoires in COVID-19. In germline, CDR1 is SGHTA, CDR2 FQGTGA. This CDR3 is 16 amino acids long. The germline V and J ends were trimmed by 3 bases and 0 bases, with 12 bases remaining between them. How the authors handled the data: Estimated nucleated cell counts came from reference gene primer amplification. Measured with immunoSEQ multiplex PCR; TCRdb has only the in-frame clones, and not every one. The DNA gave D and trimming, while V, J and clone size come from that table. Among around 150,000 clones listed, 85% to 90% were seen once.

The sequenced sample consisted of peripheral blood. The chain links TRBV7-3 to TRBJ2-1; no reliable D call. The clonotype comes from a man aged 18 to 29 with acute or convalescent COVID-19. Here the CDR3 reads CASSFAISSSYNEQFF. Here the CDR3 DNA reads TGTGCCAGCAGCTTCGCTATTTCCTCCTCCTACAATGAGCAGTTCTTC.